This is a list of T cell receptor beta chains from one sample in a study of blood T cell repertoires in COVID-19. Data came from immunoSEQ multiplex PCR; TCRdb stores just in-frame clones and leaves some out. The table has roughly 280,000 clones, about 88% seen once; the top ten hold less than 3%. Sequenced input: PBMCs or T cells enriched from blood (not recorded which). All receptors derive from a woman in her fifties or sixties who had recovered from COVID-19. CDR3s include the opening cysteine and the closing phenylalanine or tryptophan. A D gene is named only where the DNA matches it firmly. The size entry is marked missing in some rows and otherwise reads once, few, many or a size class.

abundance	j_gene	d_gene	v_gene	CDR3aa	CDR3nt
once	TRBJ1-3	TRBD1	TRBV7-9	CASSSGTGVGNTIYF	TGTGCCAGCAGCTCCGGGACAGGGGTCGGAAACACCATATATTTT
few	TRBJ1-2	TRBD1	TRBV18	CASSLDRDGYGYTF	TGTGCCAGCTCACTGGACAGGGACGGCTATGGCTACACCTTC
.	TRBJ1-6	.	TRBV28	CASNLPAGKDSPLHF	TGTGCCAGCAACCTACCCGCGGGGAAGGATTCACCCCTCCACTTT
.	TRBJ2-7	.	TRBV6-5	CASSYREYYEQYF	TGTGCCAGCAGTTACCGGGAGTACTACGAGCAGTACTTC
.	TRBJ1-2	.	TRBV4-3	CASSQDWGLNYGYTF	TGCGCCAGCAGCCAAGATTGGGGGCTTAACTATGGCTACACCTTC
.	TRBJ2-7	.	TRBV7-2	CASGHGGPTYEQYF	TGTGCCAGCGGCCACGGGGGGCCCACCTACGAGCAGTACTTC
.	TRBJ1-5	.	TRBV28	CASIQGAQPQHF	TGTGCCAGTATACAGGGTGCGCAGCCCCAGCATTTT
.	TRBJ2-3	TRBD2	TRBV5-1	CASSPTGGGASTDTQYF	TGCGCCAGCAGCCCAACTGGGGGGGGAGCTAGCACAGATACGCAGTATTTT
once	TRBJ1-4	.	TRBV5-5	CASSLLEGFNEKLFF	TGTGCCAGCAGCCTATTAGAGGGTTTTAATGAAAAACTGTTTTTT
few	TRBJ2-4	.	TRBV7-9	CASTDYGTPAKNIQYF	TGTGCCAGCACCGATTACGGGACACCAGCCAAAAACATTCAGTACTTC
.	TRBJ2-1	.	TRBV24-1	CATSERAGDYNEQFF	TGTGCCACCAGTGAGAGGGCAGGGGATTACAATGAGCAGTTCTTC
.	TRBJ2-7	.	TRBV25-1	CASSLPGSREQYF	TGTGCCAGCAGTCTGCCCGGGTCGCGGGAGCAGTACTTC
.	TRBJ2-2	TRBD1	TRBV6-5	CASSYGSGGYTGELFF	TGTGCCAGCAGTTACGGGTCAGGGGGTTACACCGGGGAGCTGTTTTTT
.	TRBJ1-1	TRBD1	TRBV28	CASRQGTTEAFF	TGTGCCAGCAGACAGGGGACTACTGAAGCTTTCTTT
.	TRBJ1-4	.	TRBV28	CASSFGGTEKLFF	TGTGCCAGCAGTTTCGGGGGGACGGAAAAACTGTTTTTT
.	TRBJ2-7	.	TRBV19	CASSIVTASAGEQYF	TGTGCCAGTAGTATTGTTACAGCCTCGGCCGGCGAGCAGTACTTC
.	TRBJ1-6	TRBD1	TRBV11-2	CASSLDLGQGGSPLHF	TGTGCCAGCAGCTTAGATCTGGGACAGGGAGGTTCACCCCTCCACTTT
.	TRBJ2-7	TRBD2	TRBV29-1	CSVVGLAGGNGEQYF	TGCAGCGTTGTCGGGCTAGCGGGAGGTAATGGCGAGCAGTACTTC
.	TRBJ2-7	.	TRBV5-1	CASSLGASTYEQYF	TGCGCCAGCAGCTTGGGGGCCAGTACCTACGAGCAGTACTTC